This T cell receptor beta chain was documented in a study of cytotoxic CD8 clonotypes in ibrutinib-treated CLL. The study's findings and limits: Age-matched healthy donor levels were exceeded by baseline clonality, which tracked circulating CD8+ T-cell counts. Sustained-remission and progressing patients had different sampling times. The clonality rise at ibrutinib response reflected private clonotype expansion.

Some clones are missing from TCRdb's copy, which holds only in-frame ones; the method was immunoSEQ multiplex PCR. Of approximately 170,000 clones in the sample, roughly 90% are singletons; the top ten hold 3%. V lost 4 bases, J lost 14 bases, and 8 bases stayed unmatched. Germline CDR1 and CDR2: SGHRS and YFSETQ. The CDR3 contains 14 residues. Concerning this clone: Its antigen is not identified.

This chain joins TRBV5-1 and TRBJ2-1; 14 positions match TRBD2. This TCR came from a human donor with chronic lymphocytic leukemia. Sequences were derived from PBMCs, sampled at disease progression, from a patient treated with ibrutinib. The CDR3 region is CASSDPGLAGEKFF. CDR3 DNA: TGCGCCAGCAGCGATCCGGGACTAGCGGGAGAAAAGTTCTTC.